What follows are 32 T cell receptor beta chains derived from one specimen sequenced in a study of blood T cell repertoires in COVID-19. TCRdb keeps only in-frame clones here, not all; method: immunoSEQ multiplex PCR. The table has approximately 150,000 clones, 87% seen once; the top ten hold about 6%. The sample comprised peripheral blood. These receptor sequences come from a man aged 80 or over with acute or convalescent COVID-19.

The chain joins TRBV27 to TRBJ2-1; 9 nucleotides match TRBD2. Germline CDR1 reads MNHEY; CDR2 reads SMNVEV (reference sequence). The CDR3 consists of 16 residues. Trimming removed 0 bases from V and 8 bases from J; junction bases left unmatched: 8. CDR3 sequence reads: CASSLSSPAGGYEQFF. In DNA form, the CDR3 reads TGTGCCAGCAGTTTATCGAGTCCAGCGGGAGGATATGAGCAGTTCTTC.

The chain combines TRBV5-6 with TRBJ1-6; D gene unclear. The germline gives CDR1 SGHDT, CDR2 YYEEEE. This CDR3 region has 13 residues. The V end was cut by 0 bases, the J end by 7 bases, with 5 bases between. CDR3 in DNA: TGTGCCAGCAGCTTGGACAGAAATTCACCCCTCCACTTT. It yields the protein CASSLDRNSPLHF.

This chain uses TRBV28 with TRBJ1-1; TRBD1 matches at 11 bases. The CDR3 is 14 residues long. Trimming removed 8 bases from V and 1 base from J; junction bases left unmatched: 3. CDR1 is MDHEN and CDR2 is SYDVKM in the germline V gene. The CDR3 spells CASGQGAGNTEAFF. CDR3 coding DNA: TGTGCCAGCGGACAGGGGGCAGGGAACACTGAAGCTTTCTTT.

V is TRBV7-9 and J is TRBJ1-2; D gene ambiguous. CDR3 length equals 14 residues. Germline CDR1 SEHNR, CDR2 FQNEAQ (reference sequence). V lost 1 base, J lost 6 bases, and 12 bases lay in between. CDR3 bases: TGTGCCAGCAGCTTAGAGTCGGCTAGCAATGGCTACACCTTC. It is translated as CASSLESASNGYTF. Full variable domain (rest looked up from reference TRBV7-9 and TRBJ1-2): DTGVSQNPRHKITKRGQNVTFRCDPISEHNRLYWYRQTLGQGPEFLTYFQNEAQLEKSRLLSDRFSAERPKGSFSTLEIQRTEQGDSAMYLCASSLESASNGYTFGSGTRLTVV.

The chain uses TRBV5-1 and TRBJ2-3, with a possible D match to TRBD1 (6 bases). V shed 7 bases and J shed 5 bases, with 11 bases lying between them. In germline, CDR1 is SGHRS, CDR2 YFSETQ. The CDR3 runs to 12 residues. CDR3 amino acids: CASAKQGDTQYF. CDR3 nucleotide sequence: TGCGCCAGCGCCAAACAGGGAGATACGCAGTATTTT.

The chain uses TRBV24-1 and TRBJ2-5; 9 bases match TRBD2. The V and J ends lost 3 bases and 3 bases, in that order; junction bases with no gene match: 4. The CDR3 loop spans 15 amino acids. Germline V gives CDR1 KGHDR, CDR2 SFDVKD. CDR3 bases: TGTGCCACCAGTGATCCAGCGGGGGGTAAAGAGACCCAGTACTTC. Its protein product is CATSDPAGGKETQYF.

The chain links TRBV5-6 to TRBJ1-4, with TRBD1 matching over 8 bases. The germline V gene has CDR1 SGHDT and CDR2 YYEEEE. This CDR3 contains 14 residues. V was clipped by 0 bases and J by 8 bases; unmatched bases: 3. CDR3 region: CASSLVQGEEKLFF. The CDR3 nucleotides read TGTGCCAGCAGCTTGGTACAGGGGGAGGAAAAACTGTTTTTT. The full variable domain, completed using reference TRBV5-6 and TRBJ1-4, is DAGVTQSPTHLIKTRGQQVTLRCSPKSGHDTVSWYQQALGQGPQFIFQYYEEEERQRGNFPDRFSGHQFPNYSSELNVNALLLGDSALYLCASSLVQGEEKLFFGSGTQLSVL.

V usage is TRBV4-2 and J usage is TRBJ1-3, with D possibly TRBD1 on 5 matching bases. There are 15 residues in the CDR3. The V and J ends lost 0 bases and 4 bases respectively, with 10 bases between them. Germline CDR1 is LGHNA and CDR2 is YNFKEQ. The CDR3 spells CASSQDRASGNTIYF. As DNA, the CDR3 is TGTGCCAGCAGCCAAGACAGGGCGTCCGGAAACACCATATATTTT.

The gene calls are TRBV11-3 and TRBJ1-6; D is unresolved. Per the germline V gene, CDR1 is SGHNT and CDR2 is YENEEA. V shed 3 bases and J shed 8 bases, with 8 bases lying between them. The length of the CDR3 is 13 residues. CDR3 residues: CASSFGGYSPLHF. The CDR3 coding sequence is TGTGCCAGCAGCTTTGGAGGGTATTCACCCCTCCACTTT.

In regard to this clone: Other DNA sequences from this sample encode an identical CDR3 as well. V usage is TRBV9 and J usage is TRBJ2-1; TRBD2 matches at 7 bases. This CDR3 contains 15 residues. J gave up 4 bases and V 0 bases, and 4 bases lay outside the gene matches. Germline CDR1 and CDR2: SGDLS and YYNGEE. The CDR3 nucleotides are TGTGCCAGCAGCGTAGCGAGCGGGAATTACAATGAGCAGTTCTTC. Residues: CASSVASGNYNEQFF.

The V gene is TRBV5-1, the J gene TRBJ2-5, with 8 bases lining up with TRBD1. CDR1 is SGHRS, CDR2 YFSETQ, per germline. J gave up 0 bases and V 4 bases, and 11 bases lay outside the gene matches. The CDR3 totals 17 residues. Written as DNA, the CDR3 is TGCGCCAGCAGCGTCGGCCCAGGGACAGGCGACCAAGAGACCCAGTACTTC. It yields the protein CASSVGPGTGDQETQYF.

The chain combines TRBV2 with TRBJ2-2; maybe TRBD2 (6 bases). V was clipped by 7 bases and J by 4 bases, with 13 bases between them. The CDR3 has 14 residues. Germline CDR1 SNHLY, CDR2 FYNNEI. CDR3 residues: CASIREKITGELFF. The DNA for the CDR3 is TGTGCCAGCATCCGGGAGAAGATCACCGGGGAGCTGTTTTTT.

CDR3 in amino acids: CASREYSNQPQHF. DNA of the CDR3: TGTGCTAGTCGGGAATATAGCAATCAGCCCCAGCATTTT. The chain carries TRBV6-5 and TRBJ1-5; D remains ambiguous. CDR1 and CDR2 (germline): MNHEY, SVGAGI. The CDR3 is made up of 13 amino acids.

This chain's CDR3 is CASSRTGASFYEQYF. As DNA, the CDR3 is TGCGCCAGCAGCAGGACAGGGGCTTCCTTCTACGAGCAGTACTTC. The chain combines TRBV5-1 with TRBJ2-7; the match to TRBD1 covers 9 bases. The length of the CDR3 is 15 residues. V was pared by 4 bases and J by 3 bases, with 8 bases of the junction left unmatched. CDR1 is SGHRS, CDR2 YFSETQ, per germline.

The chain recombines TRBV2 with TRBJ1-5, with 10 positions matching TRBD1. The V gene's germline CDR1 is SNHLY and CDR2 FYNNEI. CDR3 size: 14 residues. Trimming cost V 8 bases and J 6 bases; bases outside gene matches: 7. The CDR3 DNA reads as TGTGCCAGCCTGCCCGGGACAGGGGTTCAGCCCCAGCATTTT. Amino acid sequence: CASLPGTGVQPQHF.

The V gene is TRBV28, the J gene TRBJ1-2; D gene uncertain. Germline values: CDR1 MDHEN, CDR2 SYDVKM. Trimming took 7 bases from V and 10 from J, leaving 16 bases between them. The CDR3 runs 12 residues. DNA of the CDR3: TGTGCCAGCAACTCCGGAGGACCCTACTACACCTTC. This gives the protein CASNSGGPYYTF.

V gene TRBV28 combines with J gene TRBJ1-2; no clear D gene. Germline-derived CDR1 and CDR2 are MDHEN and SYDVKM. The CDR3 sequence is 12 residues long. Trimming pared 6 bases from V and 0 bases from J, leaving 5 bases between. The CDR3 loop reads CASRAPNYGYTF. As DNA, the CDR3 is TGTGCCAGCAGAGCCCCTAACTATGGCTACACCTTC.

This sequence joins TRBV5-1 and TRBJ1-1, with D hard to call. From germline, CDR1 is SGHRS and CDR2 YFSETQ. The CDR3 has 15 residues. V dropped 1 base and J dropped 1 base, with 11 bases sitting between them. CDR3 residues: CASSLTPQKNTEAFF. For the CDR3, the DNA is TGCGCCAGCAGCTTGACCCCCCAGAAGAACACTGAAGCTTTCTTT.

V usage is TRBV10-3 and J usage is TRBJ2-1; 7 positions agree with TRBD2. J gave up 5 bases and V 6 bases, and 4 bases lay outside the gene matches. Germline CDR1 is ENHRY and CDR2 is SYGVKD. The CDR3 sequence is 13 residues long. CDR3 in amino acids: CAISTGTNNEQFF. The CDR3 bases are TGTGCCATCAGCACCGGGACTAACAATGAGCAGTTCTTC.

The chain carries TRBV18 and TRBJ2-3, with TRBD2 matching over 7 bases. From germline, CDR1 is KGHSH and CDR2 LQKENI. Trimming took 6 bases from V and 5 from J; bases not matched to a gene: 5. This CDR3 has 13 amino acids. CDR3 coding DNA: TGTGCCAGCTCGCGGGGGAGTGGAGATACGCAGTATTTT. Its translation: CASSRGSGDTQYF.

This clone was seen just once. The rearrangement links TRBV27 to TRBJ2-1, with D perhaps matching TRBD2 (6 bases). The CDR3 spans 16 residues. Trimming took 2 bases from V and 9 from J, leaving 20 bases between them. From germline, CDR1 is MNHEY and CDR2 SMNVEV (reference sequence). CDR3 coding DNA: TGTGCCAGCAGTTTAGGGGCGGGACTTCAGGGTTCTGAGCAGTTCTTC. Its protein product is CASSLGAGLQGSEQFF.

This clone has more than one count but fewer than ten. The V and J genes are TRBV28 and TRBJ1-5; D may be TRBD1 (6 bases). V lost 3 bases, J lost 3 bases, and 12 bases lay in between. The CDR3 extends over 15 amino acids. Germline V gene sequence: CDR1 MDHEN, CDR2 SYDVKM. CDR3 nucleotide sequence: TGTGCCAGCAGTTTCAGAGGACAGAACAATCAGCCCCAGCATTTT. Amino acids: CASSFRGQNNQPQHF.

This clone was counted a few times. This specimen includes other DNA sequences encoding the same CDR3. In DNA, the CDR3 is TGTGCCAGCAGCCCTAGCGGGAGCTCCTACAATGAGCAGTTCTTC. Its translation: CASSPSGSSYNEQFF. V and J are TRBV7-9 and TRBJ2-1; TRBD2 matches at 10 bases. Germline CDR1 reads SEHNR; CDR2 reads FQNEAQ (reference sequence). The V and J ends lost 5 bases and 0 bases, in that order; junction bases with no gene match: 1. The CDR3 has 15 amino acids.

CDR3 in DNA: TGCGCCAGCAGCTCGAGCCCTATATCGACTAGCGGGGGGGCCGGAAATACGCAGTATTTT. Residues: CASSSSPISTSGGAGNTQYF. This chain links TRBV5-1 with TRBJ2-3; TRBD2 matches at 14 bases. Germline lookup yields CDR1 SGHRS and CDR2 YFSETQ. J was trimmed by 7 bases and V by 3 bases; bases with no gene match: 19. The CDR3 length is 20 residues.

As for this clone: Other DNA sequences in the same sample also yield this CDR3. The chain uses TRBV28 and TRBJ2-7; maybe TRBD1 (5 bases). The CDR3 length is 13 residues. Germline CDR1 reads MDHEN; CDR2 reads SYDVKM. V was pared by 4 bases and J by 2 bases, with 9 bases between. The CDR3 spells CASSSGQTYEQYF. The CDR3 DNA is TGTGCCAGCAGTTCCGGACAAACCTACGAGCAGTACTTC.

This chain uses TRBV6-5 with TRBJ2-4; 8 nucleotides line up with TRBD1. V lost 6 bases to trimming and J lost 8 bases; unmatched junction nucleotides: 9. There are 14 residues in the CDR3. From germline, CDR1 is MNHEY and CDR2 SVGAGI. The CDR3 sequence: CASRGDRGWDIQYF. The CDR3 DNA reads as TGTGCCAGCAGAGGAGACAGGGGATGGGACATTCAGTACTTC.

The chain recombines TRBV2 with TRBJ2-2; D is unclear. The germline V gene encodes CDR1 SNHLY and CDR2 FYNNEI. This CDR3 contains 15 residues. V lost 4 bases to trimming and J lost 5 bases, with 14 bases between them. CDR3 in amino acids: CASSGVLEWTGELFF. CDR3 nucleotides: TGTGCCAGCAGTGGAGTGCTAGAATGGACCGGGGAGCTGTTTTTT.

J is TRBJ2-1 and V is TRBV24-1; unclear D gene. From germline, CDR1 is KGHDR and CDR2 SFDVKD. The CDR3 has 16 residues. Trimming shortened V by 3 bases and J by 3 bases, and 14 bases separated the two germline ends. CDR3 sequence: CATSDVDPADYNEQFF. CDR3 nucleotides: TGTGCCACCAGTGATGTTGACCCCGCGGACTACAATGAGCAGTTCTTC.

V usage is TRBV3-1 (or the pseudogene TRBV3-2) and J usage is TRBJ2-7, with 8 bases matching TRBD2. The trim removed 4 bases at V and 3 bases at J, leaving 2 bases unmatched. The germline CDR1 and CDR2 sequences are LGHDT and YNNKEL (reference sequence). The CDR3 has 13 residues. In DNA form, the CDR3 reads TGTGCCAGCAGCCTCGGGACTAGCTACGAGCAGTACTTC. The encoded protein is CASSLGTSYEQYF.

The chain carries TRBV5-1 and TRBJ2-1; D gene uncertain. CDR1 SGHRS and CDR2 YFSETQ come from the germline V gene. Trimming removed 0 bases from V and 3 bases from J, with 13 bases in between. CDR3 length: 16 amino acids. The CDR3 coding sequence is TGCGCCAGCAGCTTGGGAGCCCCACCATTCTACAATGAGCAGTTCTTC. Its translation is CASSLGAPPFYNEQFF.

V usage is TRBV4-1 and J usage is TRBJ1-5; 7 bases agree with TRBD1. Trimming at V came to 5 bases and at J to 6 bases, leaving 4 bases not matched to a gene. From germline, CDR1 is MGHRA and CDR2 YSYEKL. The CDR3 has 13 amino acids. DNA of the CDR3: TGCGCCAGCAGCAGGGACAGTAGTCAGCCCCAGCATTTT. Its translation: CASSRDSSQPQHF.

This clone was seen only a few times. Distinct nucleotide sequences in the sample also encode this CDR3. This rearrangement joins TRBV3-1 (or the pseudogene TRBV3-2) to TRBJ1-5, with D unresolved. The CDR3 is 13 amino acids. Germline loops: CDR1 LGHDT, CDR2 YNNKEL (reference sequence). With 0 bases removed from V and 6 bases from J, the gap between germline ends came to 6 bases. CDR3 loop: CASSQDRLQPQHF. The CDR3 DNA is TGTGCCAGCAGCCAAGACAGGCTTCAGCCCCAGCATTTT.